This T cell receptor beta chain was captured by sequencing in a study of blood T cell repertoires in COVID-19. As for the study in general: From T cells, B-cell-depleted T cells, or PBMCs came the material, which was cDNA or gDNA.

Assay used: immunoSEQ multiplex PCR; TCRdb lists only in-frame clones, some missing. In the table there are about 310,000 clones, roughly 84% of which are singletons. The germline V and J ends were trimmed by 5 bases and 3 bases, with 11 bases remaining between them. The CDR3 has 15 amino acids. CDR1 is MDHEN and CDR2 is SYDVKM in the germline V gene. The sequence was collected from a man aged 50 to 59 with active or convalescent COVID-19. The sequencing sample was made of peripheral blood. The chain has TRBV28 and TRBJ1-6, with D unclear. This CDR3 reads CASSTKFLYNSPLHF. The CDR3 region has the DNA TGTGCCAGCAGTACAAAGTTCCTCTATAATTCACCCCTCCACTTT. The full variable domain, completed using reference TRBV28 and TRBJ1-6, is DVKVTQSSRYLVKRTGEKVFLECVQDMDHENMFWYRQDPGLGLRLIYFSYDVKMKEKGDIPEGYSVSREKKERFSLILESASTNQTSMYLCASSTKFLYNSPLHFGNGTRLTVT.